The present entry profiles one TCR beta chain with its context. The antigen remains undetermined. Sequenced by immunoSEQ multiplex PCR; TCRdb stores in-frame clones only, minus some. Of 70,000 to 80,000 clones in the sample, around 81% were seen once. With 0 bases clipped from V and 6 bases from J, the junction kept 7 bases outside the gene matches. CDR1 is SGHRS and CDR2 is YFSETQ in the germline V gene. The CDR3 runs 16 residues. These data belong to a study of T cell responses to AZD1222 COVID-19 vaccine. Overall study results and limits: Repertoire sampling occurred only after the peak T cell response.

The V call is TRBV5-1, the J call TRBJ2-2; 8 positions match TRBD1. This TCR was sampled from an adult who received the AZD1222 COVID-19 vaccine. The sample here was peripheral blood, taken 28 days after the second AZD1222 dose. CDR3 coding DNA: TGCGCCAGCAGCTTGGTGGCAGGGGGCATGGCCGGGGAGCTGTTTTTT. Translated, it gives CASSLVAGGMAGELFF.